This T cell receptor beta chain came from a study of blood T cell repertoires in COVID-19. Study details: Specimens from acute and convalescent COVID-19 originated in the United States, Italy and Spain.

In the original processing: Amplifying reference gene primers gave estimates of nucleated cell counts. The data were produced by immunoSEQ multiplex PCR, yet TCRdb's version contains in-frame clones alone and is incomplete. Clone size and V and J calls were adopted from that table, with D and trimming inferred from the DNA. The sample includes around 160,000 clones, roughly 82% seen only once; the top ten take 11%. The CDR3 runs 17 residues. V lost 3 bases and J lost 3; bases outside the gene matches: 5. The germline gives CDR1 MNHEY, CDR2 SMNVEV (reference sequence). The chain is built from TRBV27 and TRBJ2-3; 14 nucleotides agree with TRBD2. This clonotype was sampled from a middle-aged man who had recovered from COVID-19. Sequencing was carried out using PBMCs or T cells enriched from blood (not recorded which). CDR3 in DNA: TGTGCCAGCAGTTTCTCGGGACTAGCGGGAGTAACAGATACGCAGTATTTT. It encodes CASSFSGLAGVTDTQYF.